The following is a T cell receptor (beta chain) sequence with its context. Generated by immunoSEQ multiplex PCR, the TCRdb table keeps only in-frame clones and is missing some. Here the sample spans 150,000 to 200,000 clones, more than 85% being singletons. This specimen belongs to a study of control samples from healthy donors and cancer patients. The ends were cut back, 2 bases at V and 4 bases at J, with 8 bases in the middle. This CDR3 comprises 13 residues. The germline V gene has CDR1 MNHEY and CDR2 SVGAGI. The receptor was derived from a middle-aged woman in good health. The chain links TRBV6-5 to TRBJ1-2; D ambiguous. The specimen was blood. CDR3 coding DNA: TGTGCCAGCAGTTACGGCGCAGGCTATGGCTACACCTTC. It is translated as CASSYGAGYGYTF.